Listed below are T cell receptor beta chains from one sample, sequenced in a study of T cells in Graves' hyperthyroidism and ophthalmopathy. TCRdb analysed the multiplex PCR reads with MiXCR anew, one entry per CDR3 protein. This sample has 75,000 to 100,000 distinct CDR3 sequences, with 40% found just once. The sequenced sample consisted of peripheral blood or thyroid tissue (not recorded which). Source of these receptors: a young woman with Graves' hyperthyroidism. CDR3s include the opening cysteine and the closing phenylalanine or tryptophan. A D gene is named only where the DNA matches it firmly. Size values are once, few and many counts, or a class for expanded clones, and some rows have none.

J: TRBJ2-6; D: .; size: .; V: TRBV12-3/TRBV12-4; CDR3: CASSEGGKAF; DNA: TGTGCCAGCAGTGAAGGAGGCAAAGCTTTC
J: TRBJ1-4; D: .; size: many; V: TRBV20-1; CDR3: CSAGRGPNEKLFF; DNA: TGCAGTGCGGGGAGGGGACCTAATGAAAAACTGTTTTTT
J: TRBJ2-7; D: .; size: many; V: TRBV2; CDR3: CASSYSPQAFLGEQYF; DNA: TGTGCCAGCAGTTACTCCCCCCAGGCCTTTCTTGGCGAGCAGTACTTC
J: TRBJ1-2; D: .; size: many; V: TRBV6-5; CDR3: CASSYSGSYGYTF; DNA: TGTGCCAGCAGTTACTCCGGCAGCTATGGCTACACCTTC
J: TRBJ2-5; D: TRBD2; size: .; V: TRBV24-1; CDR3: CATKGTSVEEETQYF; DNA: TGTGCCACCAAAGGGACTAGCGTAGAAGAAGAGACCCAGTACTTC
J: TRBJ2-5; D: TRBD2; size: .; V: TRBV5-1; CDR3: CASSLGRAGETQYF; DNA: TGTGCCAGCAGCTTAGGGAGGGCCGGAGAGACCCAGTACTTC
J: TRBJ1-1; D: TRBD1; size: many; V: TRBV7-4; CDR3: CASSLIRTGDIMNTEAFF; DNA: TGTGCCAGCAGCTTAATCAGGACAGGGGATATCATGAACACTGAAGCTTTCTTT
J: TRBJ1-1; D: .; size: many; V: TRBV28; CDR3: CASSFLTTEAFF; DNA: TGTGCCAGCAGTTTTCTGACAACTGAAGCTTTCTTT
J: TRBJ1-5; D: .; size: many; V: TRBV6-6; CDR3: CASSSQGPSNQPQHF; DNA: TGTGCCAGCAGTTCACAGGGTCCAAGCAATCAGCCCCAGCATTTT
J: TRBJ1-2; D: .; size: many; V: TRBV7-2; CDR3: CASSRTTGYGYTF; DNA: TGTGCCAGCAGCCGGACGACAGGCTATGGCTACACCTTC
J: TRBJ2-3; D: .; size: .; V: TRBV4-1; CDR3: CASSQVSGWGTDTQYF; DNA: TGCGCCAGCAGCCAAGTAAGCGGGTGGGGCACAGATACGCAGTATTTT
J: TRBJ1-6; D: TRBD1; size: many; V: TRBV19; CDR3: CASSTGQGGSPLHF; DNA: TGTGCCAGTAGTACGGGACAGGGGGGATCACCCCTCCACTTT
J: TRBJ1-2; D: TRBD1; size: .; V: TRBV15; CDR3: CATSSSGTENGYTF; DNA: TGTGCCACCAGCTCGTCCGGGACAGAGAATGGCTACACCTTC
J: TRBJ2-5; D: TRBD1; size: .; V: TRBV4-1; CDR3: CASSRTGEETQYF; DNA: TGCGCCAGCAGTCGGACAGGGGAAGAGACCCAGTACTTC
J: TRBJ2-1; D: TRBD2; size: .; V: TRBV19; CDR3: CASSISSGGNNEQFF; DNA: TGTGCCAGTAGTATCAGTAGCGGGGGCAACAATGAGCAGTTCTTC
J: TRBJ1-2; D: .; size: many; V: TRBV20-1; CDR3: CSASPQRRGLRTYGYTF; DNA: TGCAGTGCTTCCCCCCAACGGCGGGGTCTGAGGACCTATGGCTACACCTTC
J: TRBJ1-4; D: TRBD1; size: few; V: TRBV28; CDR3: CASSYLGTGPYEKLFF; DNA: TGTGCCAGCAGTTACCTAGGGACAGGGCCTTATGAAAAACTGTTTTTT
J: TRBJ2-2; D: .; size: many; V: TRBV7-9; CDR3: CASSIQTKNTGELFF; DNA: TGTGCCAGCAGCATTCAAACTAAGAACACCGGGGAGCTGTTTTTT
J: TRBJ2-5; D: .; size: many; V: TRBV9; CDR3: CASSVEEETQYF; DNA: TGTGCCAGCAGCGTAGAAGAAGAGACCCAGTACTTC
J: TRBJ1-5; D: TRBD1; size: .; V: TRBV19; CDR3: CASSRTGARQPQHF; DNA: TGTGCCAGTAGTAGGACAGGGGCCCGTCAGCCCCAGCATTTT
J: TRBJ2-7; D: TRBD2; size: .; V: TRBV6-5; CDR3: CASSYWGLDYEQYF; DNA: TGTGCCAGCAGTTACTGGGGACTAGACTACGAGCAGTACTTC
J: TRBJ2-1; D: .; size: .; V: TRBV7-3; CDR3: CASSLSLANEQFF; DNA: TGTGCCAGCAGCTTAAGTCTAGCTAATGAGCAGTTCTTC
J: TRBJ1-3; D: .; size: many; V: TRBV6-6; CDR3: CASSYPQNTIYF; DNA: TGTGCCAGCAGTTACCCCCAGAACACCATATATTTT
J: TRBJ1-1; D: .; size: many; V: TRBV5-8; CDR3: CASTPSFGTEAFF; DNA: TGTGCCAGCACCCCGTCGTTTGGGACTGAAGCTTTCTTT
J: TRBJ2-3; D: TRBD1; size: many; V: TRBV15; CDR3: CATSTADRVGTDTQYF; DNA: TGTGCCACCAGCACCGCTGACAGGGTTGGCACAGATACGCAGTATTTT
J: TRBJ1-2; D: TRBD1; size: .; V: TRBV28; CDR3: CASSLGQGANYGYTF; DNA: TGTGCCAGCAGTTTGGGACAGGGGGCGAACTATGGCTACACCTTC
J: TRBJ2-7; D: .; size: many; V: TRBV3-1; CDR3: CASSHRDEQYF; DNA: TGTGCCAGCAGCCATCGGGACGAGCAGTACTTC
J: TRBJ2-2; D: TRBD1; size: .; V: TRBV20-1; CDR3: CSAREVTGPTEELFF; DNA: TGCAGTGCTAGAGAGGTGACAGGGCCCACCGAGGAGCTGTTTTTT
J: TRBJ2-7; D: .; size: many; V: TRBV28; CDR3: CASSLRPGTYEQYF; DNA: TGTGCCAGCAGTTTACGGCCGGGAACCTACGAGCAGTACTTC
J: TRBJ2-3; D: .; size: many; V: TRBV9; CDR3: CASSVPGEVTDTQYF; DNA: TGTGCCAGCAGCGTCCCGGGAGAGGTGACAGATACGCAGTATTTT
J: TRBJ2-7; D: .; size: many; V: TRBV2; CDR3: CASLNAWHEQYF; DNA: TGTGCCAGCTTAAATGCTTGGCACGAGCAGTACTTC
J: TRBJ1-2; D: TRBD1; size: many; V: TRBV2; CDR3: CASGDRGSYYGYTF; DNA: TGTGCCAGTGGGGACAGGGGATCTTACTATGGCTACACCTTC
J: TRBJ2-3; D: TRBD1; size: many; V: TRBV12-3/TRBV12-4; CDR3: CASQSSSGQGGGTDTQYF; DNA: TGTGCCAGCCAAAGCAGTTCGGGACAGGGGGGTGGCACAGATACGCAGTATTTT
J: TRBJ1-4; D: .; size: .; V: TRBV28; CDR3: CASIPSVGSDYENLFF; DNA: TGTGCCAGCATCCCCTCCGTTGGGAGTGATTATGAAAACCTGTTTTTT